This paragraph covers one T cell receptor (beta chain) sequence. Its specific antigen is unknown. Base qualities are not at hand, and no much larger clone is one base apart. Library method: the immunoSEQ multiplex PCR assay. Not all clones reach the TCRdb copy of this immuneACCESS table, which keeps in-frame sequences only. Checked studies attribute under half of the gap to unresolved V genes and leave the rest unexplained. The sample yields tens of thousands of clones; just under 95% were counted once. The ten largest clones add up to 3% of the sample. This entry comes from a study of technical replicates of blood from a handful of donors (dated by TCRdb to 2015 to 2018). CDR1 and CDR2, looked up from the germline V gene, are SGHTS and YDEGEE. The CDR3 runs 14 amino acids, cysteine and phenylalanine included. The retained sequence is limited to the CDR3, 42 bases, with the frame set at the first base. V drops 4 bases and J drops 5 bases, leaving 15 bases in between.

The V gene is TRBV5-8 and the J gene is TRBJ2-5; a weak D assignment points to TRBD1 (6 bases agree). Source material: PBMCs. The receptor comes from a human donor in good health. Some clones in this sample may be carry-over from other donors' samples. The nucleotide sequence is TGTGCCAGCAGCCAGGGGTCAGGTGGGGAGACCCAGTACTTC. It specifies CASSQGSGGETQYF.